This record looks at one T cell receptor (beta chain) sequence and its context. Which antigen it targets is not known. No quality values exist for individual bases; no much larger clone is one base distant. The cohort was made up of roughly 670 healthy bone marrow donors. Cohort members were all nominally healthy when sampled, although unrecorded immune exposures were likely present. The donor tested CMV seronegative and was one of the 352 seronegative cohort members. Every donor gave a peripheral blood sample, and the peripheral blood mononuclear cells from that sample were used for TCR beta sequencing. Genomic DNA was extracted from the blood cell samples with the Qiagen DNeasy Blood Extraction Kit. The data originate from a study of cytomegalovirus exposure and HLA in healthy donors (dated by TCRdb to 2017 to 2019). Regarding the study in general: In an earlier analysis of 587 of the donors, around 300 Gb of sequence data and 117 million unique TCR beta sequences from 180 million or so T cells were reported. Roughly 300 gigabases of sequencing data and around 80 million unique TCR sequences made up an early release that covered roughly 670 HLA-typed donors. Of the roughly 400 genotyped donors, about 80% fell in the genetic ancestry cluster associated with self-reported Caucasian donors. The aim of the study was to test whether cataloging public T cell receptors could identify signatures of past pathogen exposure. The study profiled the T cell repertoires of fewer than 850 subjects by immunosequencing and related them to cytomegalovirus serostatus. A separate validation cohort of 100 to 150 different subjects was used in addition to the 666-subject first cohort. To predict cytomegalovirus infection status, the study combined high-throughput TCR immunosequencing, statistical association of individual TCRs with disease status, and machine learning. A later analysis re-examined previously published TCR beta repertoires from 610 or so donors and added high-resolution HLA genotyping to investigate patterns of TCR occurrence. The later analysis used no new phenotypic data to find candidate immune exposures, relying instead on TCR beta sequences and their occurrence across donors. An earlier analysis of some 500 of the donors used high-throughput TCR beta sequencing to judge whether each TCR beta V gene segment behaved as functional or pseudogenic. Donor age, sex, ethnicity and CMV serostatus were compiled alongside the repertoire data. A later genetic analysis used genome-wide SNP genotypes for about 65% of the roughly 700 donors, treating that subset as a discovery cohort. All discovery cohort repertoires had been generated on a single sequencing platform. Both class I and class II loci were covered by HLA typing, at four-digit resolution. The number of typed donors differed by locus: roughly 620-630 for A, B, C, DRB1 and DQB1; 500 to 550 for DQA1; 600 to 610 for DPA1; and some 470 for DPB1. Four to six DR-DQ haplotypes were handled as single units for association and clustering, since linkage in the cohort was strong. Across 300 to 400 genotyped donors of the cohort, an average of approximately 240,000 unique TCR beta nucleotide sequences per donor were sequenced, and approximately 19% of those sequences were non-productive. Overall results and qualifications from the work: In an earlier analysis of about 550 of the donors, most TCR beta V segments were observed in productive rearrangements about 87% or about 30% of the time, broadly matching IMGT annotations. A total of about 180 TCR beta chains were listed by the study as associated with cytomegalovirus. In a later genetic analysis, a missense DCLRE1C variant was associated with V-gene and J-gene trimming of TCR beta chains, and the association was replicated in an independent cohort. Most TCR sequences were seen in very few donors, while some public TCRs were found in many individuals. Several of the top co-occurrence clusters appeared to be linked to parvovirus B19, influenza, CMV and Epstein-Barr virus, according to a later analysis. Some IMGT-functional V segments, including TRBV6-2 and TRBV6-3, could not be told apart with the 87-base-pair reads, so those segments were excluded. When HLA alleles, especially DR and DQ, strongly co-occurred, TCR associations were difficult to assign to individual alleles. In both the original and validation cohorts, the classifier was reported to diagnose cytomegalovirus status with high specificity and sensitivity. In a later analysis, the rate of TCR association differed among HLA loci, with DRB1 alleles having the most associated TCRs and HLA-C alleles having the fewest. Correlated functional status among segregating V segments might reflect linkage disequilibrium, but an unknown experimental factor could not be ruled out. HLA typing was unavailable for some donors at each locus, so association tests used only the typed subset. Roughly 17 rarely observed V segments, including chromosome 9 orphons, were excluded from the earlier analysis of some 590 of the donors because counts were too low. CMV serostatus was the only immune exposure information available for the cohort. Most CMV-associated TCR beta chains appeared to be HLA-restricted in a later analysis, and the HLA associations seemed to be driven largely by CMV exposure. A further reported finding was that TCR beta sequences accurately predicted the HLA-A and HLA-B alleles for most subjects in the first cohort. According to a later genetic analysis, donors in an Asian-associated ancestry cluster had fewer N-insertions in productive TCRs than the approximately 670-donor mean. A few of the identified cytomegalovirus-associated TCR beta chains were confirmed in vitro to be specific for cytomegalovirus antigens. Only TCR beta chains were sequenced in this cohort, and the absence of alpha or paired-chain data limited detectable features. The sequencing pipeline was judged likely to have produced a cluster of highly shared sequence variants as a technical artifact. The authors suggested that the approach could potentially be generalized to other disease states and immunological phenotypes. Roughly uniform sequencing depth across donors was assumed in presence/absence analyses, although this assumption may not hold. At a false discovery rate of 0.05, a later analysis linked under 20,000 TCR beta sequences to specific HLA alleles. A later analysis found that HLA-associated TCR beta chains were more clonally expanded and had lower generation probabilities than equally common non-associated chains.

The germline V gene gives CDR1 as MNHNS and CDR2 as SASEGT. The CDR3 runs 12 amino acids, cysteine and phenylalanine included. Just the 36-base CDR3 DNA is kept, in frame starting at base 1. Trimming takes 1 base from V and 4 bases from J, and the germline ends sit 4 bases apart. Library preparation used the immunoSEQ multiplex PCR assay. A mixture of 60 forward primers for TCR Vbeta segments and 13 reverse primers for TCR Jbeta segments was used in the multiplex PCR. A multiplex PCR assay on genomic DNA amplified the CDR3 region of rearranged TCR beta genes. The amplified TCR beta libraries were sequenced on the Illumina HiSeq System as 87-base-pair reads. The authors processed their data as follows. A later analysis counted some 74 million unique TCR beta chains across the 550 to 700 repertoires, and 9 million to 14 million of these chains were shared by at least two donors. Raw reads were error-corrected and collapsed into unique sequences by a nearest-neighbor algorithm in which closely related sequences were merged to remove PCR and sequencing errors. CDR3 sequences were aligned to IMGT reference sequences to assign V, D and J gene segments. For a sequence to be retained, a match of at least six nucleotides was required to both a V gene segment and a J gene segment. Rearrangements were classified as productive when the CDR3 lacked stop codons and remained in frame with V and J, and all other rearrangements were classified as non-productive. CDR3 was defined by IMGT convention, running from the second conserved V-encoded cysteine to the conserved J-encoded phenylalanine. Sequences without an unambiguous match to a single V gene segment were excluded from the earlier analysis of several hundred of the donors. In an earlier analysis of roughly 600 of the donors, a V segment was called functional when productive rearrangements were above 56.7%, and segregating when the standard deviation between donors exceeded 5%. A statistical classification framework was built to diagnose cytomegalovirus status from the catalog of TCR beta chain sequences. In a later analysis, TCR nucleotide sequences were compared against IMGT/GENE-DB human TR gene sequences so that V and J genes could be assigned. Using the TCRdist pipeline, a later analysis assigned CDR3 sequences along with most-parsimonious VDJ recombination scenarios. In a later analysis, every TCR beta chain was defined by the combination of its CDR3 amino acid sequence and its V-gene family, and reads without a unique V-gene family were dropped. In a later analysis, 450 to 600 highly shared, low-generation-probability nucleotide sequences were removed to address suspected cross-contamination and a sequencing artifact. For each public chain, a later analysis derived a clonal expansion index from normalized ranks of inferred template counts within each repertoire. Generation probabilities in a later analysis came from a VDJ recombination model fitted to out-of-frame rearrangements, and those results were checked against IGoR. In a later analysis, hypergeometric tests were used to score TCR-TCR, TCR-HLA and TCR-CMV co-occurrence, with a repertoire-size bias correction applied to TCR pairs. A later analysis estimated false discovery rates by permuting HLA or CMV assignments 20 times. In a later analysis, co-occurring TCRs were grouped with DBSCAN, and TCRdist sequence similarity was added when clustering was performed within HLA-allele-positive subsets. Repertoires with fewer than 30,000 or more than 120,000 public chains were left out of co-occurrence clustering, as were a few repertoires with anomalous nucleotide sharing. Drawn from immuneACCESS, this table holds only the in-frame rearrangements with V and J called that TCRdb kept. Clones are partly lost; checked studies trace under half to an unresolved V gene and leave the rest unexplained. The V and J calls and clone size come from that table; D and trimming were worked out from the DNA. For this sample the table gives 70,000 to 100,000 clones, of which just under 70% were detected only once. The leading ten clones occupy about 2.9% of the sample.

The receptor was isolated from a man between 50 and 59 years old in good health and CMV-seronegative. This receptor chain uses TRBV6-1 and TRBJ1-2, with no reliable assignment of the D segment. Sequences were obtained from PBMCs. The nucleotide sequence reads TGTGCCAGCAGTGAAGGCGGCTATGGCTACACCTTC. This encodes CASSEGGYGYTF.